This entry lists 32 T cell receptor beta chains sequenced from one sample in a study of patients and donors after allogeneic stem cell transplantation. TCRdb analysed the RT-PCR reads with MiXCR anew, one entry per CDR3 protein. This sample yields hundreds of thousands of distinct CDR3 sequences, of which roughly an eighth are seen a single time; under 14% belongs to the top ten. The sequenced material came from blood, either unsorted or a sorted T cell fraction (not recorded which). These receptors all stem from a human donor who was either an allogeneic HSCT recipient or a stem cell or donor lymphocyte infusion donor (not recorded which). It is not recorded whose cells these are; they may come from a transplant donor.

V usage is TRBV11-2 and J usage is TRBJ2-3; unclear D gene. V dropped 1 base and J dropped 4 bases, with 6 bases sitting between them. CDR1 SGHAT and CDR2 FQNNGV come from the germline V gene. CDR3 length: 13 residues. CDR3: CASSLGRADTQYF. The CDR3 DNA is TGTGCCAGCAGCTTAGGAAGGGCAGATACGCAGTATTTT.

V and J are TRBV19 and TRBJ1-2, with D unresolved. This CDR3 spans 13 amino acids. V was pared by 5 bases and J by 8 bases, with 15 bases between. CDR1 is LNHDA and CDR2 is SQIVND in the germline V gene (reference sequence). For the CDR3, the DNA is TGTGCCAGTAGTCCAGGCGGGGTGTACGGCTACACCTTC. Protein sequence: CASSPGGVYGYTF.

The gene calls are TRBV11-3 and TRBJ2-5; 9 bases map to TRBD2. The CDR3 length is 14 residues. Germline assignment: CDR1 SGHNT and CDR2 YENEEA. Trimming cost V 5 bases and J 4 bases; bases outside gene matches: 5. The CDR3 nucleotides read TGTGCCAGCAGCCCTTTAGCGGGAGTAGAGACCCAGTACTTC. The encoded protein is CASSPLAGVETQYF.

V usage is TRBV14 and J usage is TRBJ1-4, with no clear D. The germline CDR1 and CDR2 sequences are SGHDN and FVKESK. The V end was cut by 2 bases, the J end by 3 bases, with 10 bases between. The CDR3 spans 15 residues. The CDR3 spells CASSQYMSPNEKLFF. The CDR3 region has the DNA TGTGCCAGCAGCCAATATATGTCGCCTAATGAAAAACTGTTTTTT.

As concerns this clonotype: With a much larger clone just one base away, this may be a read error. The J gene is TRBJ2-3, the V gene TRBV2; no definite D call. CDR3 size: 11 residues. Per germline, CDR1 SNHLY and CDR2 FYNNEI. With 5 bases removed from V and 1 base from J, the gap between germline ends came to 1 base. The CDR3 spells CASSRTDTQYF. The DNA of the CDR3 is TGTGCCAGCAGTCGCACAGATACGCAGTATTTT.

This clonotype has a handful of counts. This CDR3 reads CASSLSENTGELFF. In nucleotides, the CDR3 is TGCGCCAGCAGCTTATCAGAGAACACCGGGGAGCTGTTTTTT. The rearrangement uses TRBV5-1 and TRBJ2-2; no definite D call. The CDR3 is 14 residues long. Germline-derived CDR1 and CDR2 are SGHRS and YFSETQ. Trimming removed 2 bases from V and 1 base from J, with 6 bases in between. The full variable domain, with the rest looked up from reference TRBV5-1 and TRBJ2-2, is KAGVTQTPRYLIKTRGQQVTLSCSPISGHRSVSWYQQTPGQGLQFLFEYFSETQRNKGNFPGRFSGRQFSNSRSEMNVSTLELGDSALYLCASSLSENTGELFFGEGSRLTVL.

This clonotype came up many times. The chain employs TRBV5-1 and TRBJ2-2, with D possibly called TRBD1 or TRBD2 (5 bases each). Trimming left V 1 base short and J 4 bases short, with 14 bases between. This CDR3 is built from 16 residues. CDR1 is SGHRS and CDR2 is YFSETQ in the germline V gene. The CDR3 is CASSLQSRGGTGELFF. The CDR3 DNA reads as TGCGCCAGCAGCTTGCAGAGCCGGGGCGGCACCGGGGAGCTGTTTTTT. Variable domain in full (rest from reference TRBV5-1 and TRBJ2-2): KAGVTQTPRYLIKTRGQQVTLSCSPISGHRSVSWYQQTPGQGLQFLFEYFSETQRNKGNFPGRFSGRQFSNSRSEMNVSTLELGDSALYLCASSLQSRGGTGELFFGEGSRLTVL.

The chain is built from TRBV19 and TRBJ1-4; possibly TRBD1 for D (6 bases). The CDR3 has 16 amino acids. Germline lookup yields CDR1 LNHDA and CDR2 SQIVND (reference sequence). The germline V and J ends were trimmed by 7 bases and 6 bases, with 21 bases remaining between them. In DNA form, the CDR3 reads TGTGCCAGTACCCCCTTGGGTGCGGGGGCGCATGAAAAACTGTTTTTT. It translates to CASTPLGAGAHEKLFF.

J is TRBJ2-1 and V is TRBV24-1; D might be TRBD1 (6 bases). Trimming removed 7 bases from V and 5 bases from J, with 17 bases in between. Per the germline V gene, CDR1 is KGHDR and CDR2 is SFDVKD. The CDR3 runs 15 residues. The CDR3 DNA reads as TGTGCCACCAGGGCAGGGGTAAGGTTGGACAATGAGCAGTTCTTC. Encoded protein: CATRAGVRLDNEQFF.

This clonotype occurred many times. CDR3 in DNA: TGTGCCAGCAGCTTAGCGGGACAGACTGAAGCTTTCTTT. Translated, it gives CASSLAGQTEAFF. The rearrangement links TRBV11-3 to TRBJ1-1, with TRBD1 matching over 7 bases. Germline V gene lookup returns CDR1 SGHNT and CDR2 YENEEA. This CDR3 spans 13 amino acids. The V and J ends lost 1 base and 5 bases, in that order; junction bases with no gene match: 1.

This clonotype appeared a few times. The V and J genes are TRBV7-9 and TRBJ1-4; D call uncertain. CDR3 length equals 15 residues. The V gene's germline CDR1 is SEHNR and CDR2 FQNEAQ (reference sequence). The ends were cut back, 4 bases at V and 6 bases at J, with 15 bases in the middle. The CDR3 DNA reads TGTGCCAGCAGCTCCCTTTTTGTGGGAGATGAAAAACTGTTTTTT. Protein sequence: CASSSLFVGDEKLFF.

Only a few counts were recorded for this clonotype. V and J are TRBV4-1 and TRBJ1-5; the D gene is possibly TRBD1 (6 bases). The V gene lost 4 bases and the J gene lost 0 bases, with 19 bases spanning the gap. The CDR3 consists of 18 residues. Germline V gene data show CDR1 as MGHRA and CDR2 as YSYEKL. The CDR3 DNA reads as TGCGCCAGCAGCCCTCGGACAGATGGGGCTTATAGCAATCAGCCCCAGCATTTT. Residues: CASSPRTDGAYSNQPQHF.

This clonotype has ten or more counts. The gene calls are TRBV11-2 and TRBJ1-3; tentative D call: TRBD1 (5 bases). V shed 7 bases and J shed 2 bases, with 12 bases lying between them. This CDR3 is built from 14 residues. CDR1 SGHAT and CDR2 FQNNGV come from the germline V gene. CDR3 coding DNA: TGTGCCAGCACTTCGGGGACGGCTGGAAACACCATATATTTT. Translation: CASTSGTAGNTIYF.

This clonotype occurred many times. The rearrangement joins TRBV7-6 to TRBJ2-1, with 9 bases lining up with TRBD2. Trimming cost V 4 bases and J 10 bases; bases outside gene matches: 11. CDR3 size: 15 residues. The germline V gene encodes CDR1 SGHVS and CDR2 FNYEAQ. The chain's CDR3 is CASSSSGGPPIEQFF. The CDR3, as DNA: TGTGCCAGCAGCTCCAGCGGGGGGCCTCCCATAGAGCAGTTCTTC.

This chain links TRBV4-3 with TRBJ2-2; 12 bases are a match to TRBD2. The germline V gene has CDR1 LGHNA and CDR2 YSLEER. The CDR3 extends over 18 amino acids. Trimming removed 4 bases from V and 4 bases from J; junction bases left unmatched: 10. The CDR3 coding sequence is TGCGCCAGCAGCCGCAGACTAGCGGGGGTTGGTAGCACCGGGGAGCTGTTTTTT. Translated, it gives CASSRRLAGVGSTGELFF.

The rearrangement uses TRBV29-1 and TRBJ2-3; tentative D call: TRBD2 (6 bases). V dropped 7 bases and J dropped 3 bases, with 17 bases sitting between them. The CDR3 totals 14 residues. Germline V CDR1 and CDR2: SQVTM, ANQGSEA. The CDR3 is CSADRDLRTDTQYF. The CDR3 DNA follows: TGCAGCGCTGACCGGGACTTAAGGACAGATACGCAGTATTTT.

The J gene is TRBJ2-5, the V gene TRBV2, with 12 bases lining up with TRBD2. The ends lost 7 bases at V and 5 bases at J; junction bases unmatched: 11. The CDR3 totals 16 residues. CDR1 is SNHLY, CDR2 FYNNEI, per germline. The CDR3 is CASTDQGLAGQETQYF. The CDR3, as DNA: TGTGCCAGCACGGATCAGGGACTAGCGGGCCAGGAGACCCAGTACTTC. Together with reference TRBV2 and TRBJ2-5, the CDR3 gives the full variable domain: EPEVTQTPSHQVTQMGQEVILRCVPISNHLYFYWYRQILGQKVEFLVSFYNNEISEKSEIFDDQFSVERPDGSNFTLKIRSTKLEDSAMYFCASTDQGLAGQETQYFGPGTRLLVL.

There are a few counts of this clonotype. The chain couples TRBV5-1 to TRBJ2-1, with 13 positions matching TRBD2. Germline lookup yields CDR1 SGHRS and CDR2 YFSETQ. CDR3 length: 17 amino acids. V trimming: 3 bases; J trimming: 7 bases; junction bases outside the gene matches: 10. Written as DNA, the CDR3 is TGCGCCAGCAGCTCCGGGACTAGCGGGAATTTAGGGAATGAGCAGTTCTTC. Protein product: CASSSGTSGNLGNEQFF.

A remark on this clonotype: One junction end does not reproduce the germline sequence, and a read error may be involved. The CDR3 region has the DNA TGTGCCACCAGTACGGTGAACACTGAAGCTTTCTTT. Translation gives CATSTVNTEAFF. This rearrangement joins TRBV6-5 to TRBJ1-1; the D is unclear. CDR1 and CDR2 (germline): MNHEY, SVGAGI. The CDR3 is 12 amino acids.

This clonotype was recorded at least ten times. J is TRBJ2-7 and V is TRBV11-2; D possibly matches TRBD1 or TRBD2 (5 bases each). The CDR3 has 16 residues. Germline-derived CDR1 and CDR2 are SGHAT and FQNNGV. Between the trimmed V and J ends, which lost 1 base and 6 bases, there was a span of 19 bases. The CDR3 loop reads CASSLVGGQGRAEQYF. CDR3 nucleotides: TGTGCCAGCAGCTTAGTAGGAGGCCAGGGTAGGGCCGAGCAGTACTTC.

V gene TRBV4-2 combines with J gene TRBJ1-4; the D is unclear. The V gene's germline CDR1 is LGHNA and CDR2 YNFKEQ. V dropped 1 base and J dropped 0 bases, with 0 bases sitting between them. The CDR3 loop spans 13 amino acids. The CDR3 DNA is TGTGCCAGCAGCCAAGCAACTAATGAAAAACTGTTTTTT. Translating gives CASSQATNEKLFF.

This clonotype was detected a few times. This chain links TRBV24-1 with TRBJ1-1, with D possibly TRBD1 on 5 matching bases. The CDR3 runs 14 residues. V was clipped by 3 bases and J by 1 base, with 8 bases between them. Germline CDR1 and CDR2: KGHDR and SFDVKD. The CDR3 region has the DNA TGTGCCACCAGTGATCGAACAGGGAACACTGAAGCTTTCTTT. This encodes CATSDRTGNTEAFF.

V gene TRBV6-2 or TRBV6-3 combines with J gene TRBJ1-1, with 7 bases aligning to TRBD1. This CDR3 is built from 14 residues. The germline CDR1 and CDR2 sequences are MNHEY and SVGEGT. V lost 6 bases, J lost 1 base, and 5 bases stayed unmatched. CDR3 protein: CASRTGQTNTEAFF. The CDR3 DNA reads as TGTGCCAGCAGAACGGGACAGACGAACACTGAAGCTTTCTTT.

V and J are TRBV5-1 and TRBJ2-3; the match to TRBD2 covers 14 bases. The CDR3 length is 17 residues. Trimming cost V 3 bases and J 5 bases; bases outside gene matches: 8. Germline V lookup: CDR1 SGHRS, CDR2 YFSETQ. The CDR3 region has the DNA TGCGCCAGCAGCTCATTGACTAGCGGGGGGGCGAGAGATACGCAGTATTTT. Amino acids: CASSSLTSGGARDTQYF.

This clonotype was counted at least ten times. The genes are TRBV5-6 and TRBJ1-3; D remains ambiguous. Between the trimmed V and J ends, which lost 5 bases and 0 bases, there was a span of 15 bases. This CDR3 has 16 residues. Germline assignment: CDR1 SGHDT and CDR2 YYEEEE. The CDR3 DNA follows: TGTGCCAGCAGTACCACGGCGGCCGGCTCTGGAAACACCATATATTTT. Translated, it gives CASSTTAAGSGNTIYF.

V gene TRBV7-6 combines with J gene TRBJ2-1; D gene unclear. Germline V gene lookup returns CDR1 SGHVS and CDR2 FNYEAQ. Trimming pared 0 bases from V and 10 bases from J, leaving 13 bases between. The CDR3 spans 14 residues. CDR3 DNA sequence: TGTGCCAGCAGCTTAGCGCCCCTTACCAGGGAGCAGTTCTTC. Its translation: CASSLAPLTREQFF.

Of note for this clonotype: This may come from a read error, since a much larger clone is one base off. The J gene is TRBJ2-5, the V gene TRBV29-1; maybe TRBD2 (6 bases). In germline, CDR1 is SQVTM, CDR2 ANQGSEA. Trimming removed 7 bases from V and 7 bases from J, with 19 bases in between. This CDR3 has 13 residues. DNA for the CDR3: TGCAGCGCCGAGGGCGGGGTGTTGGGGACCCAGTACTTC. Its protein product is CSAEGGVLGTQYF. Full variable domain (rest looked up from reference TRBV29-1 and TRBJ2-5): SAVISQKPSRDICQRGTSLTIQCQVDSQVTMMFWYRQQPGQSLTLIATANQGSEATYESGFVIDKFPISRPNLTFSTLTVSNMSPEDSSIYLCSAEGGVLGTQYFGPGTRLLVL.

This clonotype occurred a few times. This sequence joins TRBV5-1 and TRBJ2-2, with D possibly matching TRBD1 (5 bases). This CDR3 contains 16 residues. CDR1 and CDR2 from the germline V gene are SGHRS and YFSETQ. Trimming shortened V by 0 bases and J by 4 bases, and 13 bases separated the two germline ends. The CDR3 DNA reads TGCGCCAGCAGCTTGGCCTCAGGGATAGGCACCGGGGAGCTGTTTTTT. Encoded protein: CASSLASGIGTGELFF.

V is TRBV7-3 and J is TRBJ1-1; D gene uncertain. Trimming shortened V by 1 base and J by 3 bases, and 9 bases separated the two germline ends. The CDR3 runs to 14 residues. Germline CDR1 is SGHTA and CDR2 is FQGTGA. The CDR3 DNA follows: TGTGCCAGCAGCTTAAAAGGGTCAGACACTGAAGCTTTCTTT. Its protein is CASSLKGSDTEAFF.

CDR3 in amino acids: CASSARGEIGTGELFF. In DNA, the CDR3 is TGTGCCAGCAGCGCCAGGGGGGAGATTGGCACCGGGGAGCTGTTTTTT. The rearrangement joins TRBV9 to TRBJ2-2; possible D gene TRBD1, 7 bases. In germline, CDR1 is SGDLS, CDR2 YYNGEE. V shed 3 bases and J shed 4 bases, with 16 bases lying between them. The CDR3 totals 16 residues.

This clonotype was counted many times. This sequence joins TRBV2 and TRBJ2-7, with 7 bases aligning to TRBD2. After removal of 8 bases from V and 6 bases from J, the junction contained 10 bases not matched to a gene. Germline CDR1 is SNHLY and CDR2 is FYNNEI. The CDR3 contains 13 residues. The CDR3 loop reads CASGRDQAGEQYF. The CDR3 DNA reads TGTGCCAGCGGGAGGGATCAGGCTGGCGAGCAGTACTTC.

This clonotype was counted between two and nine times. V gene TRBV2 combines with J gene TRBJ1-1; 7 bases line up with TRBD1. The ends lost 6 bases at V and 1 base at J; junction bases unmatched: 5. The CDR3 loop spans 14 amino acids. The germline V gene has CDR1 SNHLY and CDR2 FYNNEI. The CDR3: CASRGDSRNTEAFF. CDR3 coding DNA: TGTGCCAGCAGAGGGGACAGTAGGAACACTGAAGCTTTCTTT.